One and the same sample provided the 27 T cell receptor beta chains below, sequenced in a study of T-cell memory formation after mild COVID-19. TCRdb fed the 5' RACE reads into MiXCR, producing one record per CDR3 protein. This sample has about 340,000 distinct CDR3 sequences, with roughly 13% found just once. The sample comprised PBMCs or a T cell subset sorted from them (not recorded which). All receptors come from a man aged 18 to 29 who had mild COVID-19 (a few samples of this study predate the infection). Cell type and time point are not known.

In this sample, this clonotype turned up a few times. The genes are TRBV5-6 and TRBJ2-1; perhaps TRBD1 as D (5 bases). V lost 4 bases to trimming and J lost 3 bases, with 17 bases between them. This CDR3 comprises 16 residues. The germline V gene encodes CDR1 SGHDT and CDR2 YYEEEE. The CDR3 loop reads CASSVTQGSVYNEQFF. The CDR3 bases are TGTGCCAGCAGCGTGACCCAGGGCTCAGTCTACAATGAGCAGTTCTTC.

This chain connects TRBV7-2 to TRBJ1-2; TRBD1 is a possible D gene (6 bases). CDR1 and CDR2 from the germline V gene are SGHTA and FQGNSA. This CDR3 contains 16 residues. Trimming stripped 0 bases from V and 6 bases from J, with 17 bases between. The CDR3 protein is CASSLAPGHGLDGYTF. CDR3 nucleotide sequence: TGTGCCAGCAGCTTAGCCCCGGGACACGGGTTAGATGGCTACACCTTC. The complete variable domain, with remaining parts taken from reference TRBV7-2 and TRBJ1-2, reads GAGVSQSPSNKVTEKGKDVELRCDPISGHTALYWYRQSLGQGLEFLIYFQGNSAPDKSGLPSDRFSAERTGGSVSTLTIQRTQQEDSAVYLCASSLAPGHGLDGYTFGSGTRLTVV.

The V call is TRBV2, the J call TRBJ1-5; maybe TRBD1 (5 bases). Germline loops: CDR1 SNHLY, CDR2 FYNNEI. This CDR3 region has 16 residues. V lost 7 bases to trimming and J lost 2 bases, with 18 bases between them. This CDR3 is CASTSSREKRNQPQHF. CDR3 DNA sequence: TGTGCCAGCACGTCCTCCAGGGAAAAGCGCAATCAGCCCCAGCATTTT.

This clonotype was detected only a few times. The chain joins TRBV5-1 to TRBJ2-1; perhaps TRBD1 as D (5 bases). This CDR3 is built from 15 residues. Trimming removed 1 base from V and 2 bases from J, with 10 bases in between. Germline lookup yields CDR1 SGHRS and CDR2 YFSETQ. CDR3 in amino acids: CASSLLSGPYNEQFF. In DNA form, the CDR3 reads TGCGCCAGCAGCTTGTTGTCAGGGCCCTACAATGAGCAGTTCTTC.

The rearrangement uses TRBV5-6 and TRBJ2-7; the D is unclear. CDR1 and CDR2 (germline): SGHDT, YYEEEE. The V and J ends lost 4 bases and 2 bases respectively, with 4 bases between them. The CDR3 contains 11 residues. The CDR3 DNA sequence: TGTGCCAGCAGCGGGACCTACGAGCAGTACTTC. This translates into CASSGTYEQYF.

The chain joins TRBV29-1 to TRBJ1-2; D is perhaps TRBD1 (5 bases). V was shortened by 3 bases and J by 4 bases, with 12 bases between the two germline ends. Germline lookup yields CDR1 SQVTM and CDR2 ANQGSEA. The CDR3 contains 13 residues. The CDR3 nucleotides are TGCAGCGTTGAGAGGGACTCACGCTATGGCTACACCTTC. Translated, it gives CSVERDSRYGYTF.

This clonotype has more than one count but fewer than ten. The chain recombines TRBV12-3 or TRBV12-4 with TRBJ2-7, with 11 nucleotides matching TRBD1. J was trimmed by 6 bases and V by 5 bases; bases with no gene match: 0. CDR3 size: 12 residues. The CDR3 spells CASSGTGGEQYV. The CDR3 nucleotides read TGTGCCAGCAGTGGGACAGGGGGCGAGCAGTACGTC.

This clonotype appeared many times. This chain connects TRBV12-3 or TRBV12-4 to TRBJ1-1; D is unresolved. V was clipped by 6 bases and J by 5 bases, with 16 bases between them. There are 14 residues in the CDR3. For the CDR3, the DNA is TGTGCCAGCAGGACTTCAATGGAAGGAACTGAAGCTTTCTTT. Amino acid sequence: CASRTSMEGTEAFF.

This clonotype was detected a few times. The genes are TRBV7-2 and TRBJ2-2; TRBD2 matches at 10 bases. The CDR3 totals 18 residues. Per germline, CDR1 SGHTA and CDR2 FQGNSA. J gave up 5 bases and V 5 bases, and 14 bases lay outside the gene matches. The CDR3 loop reads CASSAPGLALIGTGELFF. CDR3 DNA: TGTGCCAGCAGCGCTCCGGGACTAGCGTTGATTGGGACCGGGGAGCTGTTTTTT.

CDR3 coding DNA: TGTGCCAGCAGTTTCGAACCGCTGAACACTGAAGCTTTCTTT. Its protein is CASSFEPLNTEAFF. The chain links TRBV28 to TRBJ1-1; D gene ambiguous. V was pared by 3 bases and J by 0 bases, with 8 bases between. This CDR3 has 14 amino acids. CDR1 and CDR2 (germline): MDHEN, SYDVKM. Filled out from reference TRBV28 and TRBJ1-1, the complete variable domain reads DVKVTQSSRYLVKRTGEKVFLECVQDMDHENMFWYRQDPGLGLRLIYFSYDVKMKEKGDIPEGYSVSREKKERFSLILESASTNQTSMYLCASSFEPLNTEAFFGQGTRLTVV.

This clonotype was observed at least ten times. The chain has TRBV4-1 and TRBJ2-7; a weak D match, TRBD1 (6 bases). Germline assignment: CDR1 MGHRA and CDR2 YSYEKL. The CDR3 has 16 residues. The V and J ends lost 0 bases and 9 bases respectively, with 21 bases between them. CDR3: CASSQDPRGTGTSQYF. CDR3 sequence (DNA): TGCGCCAGCAGCCAAGATCCGAGGGGGACGGGGACCTCGCAGTACTTC.

The chain couples TRBV24-1 to TRBJ2-1, with TRBD2 identical over 9 bases. Germline-derived CDR1 and CDR2 are KGHDR and SFDVKD. The length of the CDR3 is 13 residues. After removal of 9 bases from V and 6 bases from J, the junction contained 5 bases not matched to a gene. CDR3 DNA sequence: TGTGCCACCGAAGGCGGGGGGGCCAATGAGCAGTTCTTC. Protein sequence: CATEGGGANEQFF.

This chain's CDR3 is CASSSASYEQYV. CDR3 DNA: TGTGCCAGCAGCTCAGCCTCCTACGAGCAGTACGTC. This chain links TRBV7-9 with TRBJ2-7, with unresolved D. CDR1 and CDR2 (germline): SEHNR, FQNEAQ (reference sequence). The CDR3 runs 12 residues. Trimming took off 4 bases at V and 0 bases at J, with 4 bases between the two ends.

This clonotype has only a few counts. V gene TRBV7-9 combines with J gene TRBJ1-5; 10 nucleotides match TRBD1. After removal of 5 bases from V and 5 bases from J, the junction contained 9 bases not matched to a gene. CDR3 size: 16 residues. The germline gives CDR1 SEHNR, CDR2 FQNEAQ (reference sequence). The CDR3 region is CASSRDRGRLYQPQHF. Written as DNA, the CDR3 is TGTGCCAGCAGCCGCGACAGGGGGCGACTTTATCAGCCCCAGCATTTT.

This clonotype came up a few times. In nucleotides, the CDR3 is TGTGCCAGCAGTTACTCGGCCAGGGGGACACGGGGCTACACCTTC. It translates to CASSYSARGTRGYTF. The rearrangement joins TRBV6-5 to TRBJ1-2; 7 bases align to TRBD1. Unmatched junction bases numbered 9, after V lost 0 bases and J lost 8 bases. The CDR3 runs to 15 residues. Per germline, CDR1 MNHEY and CDR2 SVGAGI.

J is TRBJ2-4 and V is TRBV5-1; either TRBD1 or TRBD2 may fit D (5 bases each). The CDR3 totals 14 residues. Trimming left V 1 base short and J 2 bases short, with 7 bases between. Germline assignment: CDR1 SGHRS and CDR2 YFSETQ. The CDR3 here is CASSLWGTKNIQYF. CDR3 coding DNA: TGCGCCAGCAGCTTGTGGGGGACCAAAAACATTCAGTACTTC.

This clonotype was recorded a few times. The V and J genes are TRBV4-3 and TRBJ1-2, with D perhaps TRBD1 (5 bases). V was pared by 2 bases and J by 0 bases, with 13 bases between. CDR1 and CDR2 from the germline V gene are LGHNA and YSLEER. This CDR3 has 16 residues. The CDR3 DNA reads TGCGCCAGCAGCCAATTCGACCGGGGCCCTAACTATGGCTACACCTTC. Its protein product is CASSQFDRGPNYGYTF.

V usage is TRBV5-5 and J usage is TRBJ2-5, with D uncertain. V was pared by 4 bases and J by 5 bases, with 18 bases between. Germline CDR1 and CDR2: SGHKS and YYEKEE (reference sequence). This CDR3 region has 15 residues. The DNA of the CDR3 is TGTGCCAGCAGCCCCCTAGGTAGAGGAGTGGAGACCCAGTACTTC. It encodes CASSPLGRGVETQYF.

This clonotype was detected a few times. The chain combines TRBV6-5 with TRBJ2-5; 7 nucleotides agree with TRBD2. V lost 6 bases and J lost 5; bases outside the gene matches: 3. The CDR3 is 12 amino acids. The germline V gene has CDR1 MNHEY and CDR2 SVGAGI. CDR3 in amino acids: CASSGGIETQYF. DNA for the CDR3: TGTGCCAGCAGCGGGGGGATTGAGACCCAGTACTTC.

This chain links TRBV7-2 with TRBJ2-7; 12 bases match TRBD1. With 4 bases clipped from V and 2 bases from J, the junction kept 0 bases outside the gene matches. Germline CDR1 reads SGHTA; CDR2 reads FQGNSA. The CDR3 sequence is 14 residues long. The CDR3 loop is CASSWDRGPYEQYF. The CDR3 DNA follows: TGTGCCAGCAGCTGGGACAGGGGGCCCTACGAGCAGTACTTC.

Many counts were recorded for this clonotype. Here the CDR3 reads CASSQDLTAYEQYV. The CDR3 DNA reads TGCGCCAGCAGCCAAGATTTAACAGCCTACGAGCAGTACGTC. The chain carries TRBV4-1 and TRBJ2-7; D gene unclear. The CDR3 contains 14 residues. Trimming took 0 bases from V and 2 from J, leaving 8 bases between them. Germline V CDR1 and CDR2: MGHRA, YSYEKL.

This clonotype was seen a handful of times. The chain recombines TRBV4-1 with TRBJ1-1; D call uncertain. V lost 0 bases and J 3 bases, leaving 5 bases between the germline ends. CDR1 and CDR2 (germline): MGHRA, YSYEKL. This CDR3 comprises 13 residues. CDR3 sequence (DNA): TGCGCCAGCAGCCAAGATGAGGACACTGAAGCTTTCTTT. This translates into CASSQDEDTEAFF.

This clonotype came up a few times. The chain uses TRBV27 and TRBJ2-1, with 11 bases that match TRBD2. CDR3 length equals 15 residues. Trimming cost V 2 bases and J 6 bases; bases outside gene matches: 3. Germline loops: CDR1 MNHEY, CDR2 SMNVEV (reference sequence). CDR3 amino acids: CASSLRGTSGNEQFF. DNA for the CDR3: TGTGCCAGCAGTTTAAGGGGGACTAGCGGCAATGAGCAGTTCTTC.

The rearrangement uses TRBV5-8 and TRBJ2-6; D is unresolved. V lost 0 bases and J 0 bases, leaving 7 bases between the germline ends. CDR1 is SGHTS and CDR2 is YDEGEE in the germline V gene. This CDR3 has 16 residues. The DNA for the CDR3 is TGTGCCAGCAGCTTGGTACAGATCTCTGGGGCCAACGTCCTGACTTTC. It yields the protein CASSLVQISGANVLTF.

A few counts support this clonotype. The V and J genes are TRBV29-1 and TRBJ2-1; D unclear. The CDR3 length is 14 residues. Per the germline V gene, CDR1 is SQVTM and CDR2 is ANQGSEA. V gave up 6 bases and J gave up 0 bases, with 12 bases separating them. CDR3 residues: CSVPRRYSYNEQFF. CDR3 sequence (DNA): TGCAGCGTGCCCCGGCGGTACTCCTACAATGAGCAGTTCTTC.

The chain is built from TRBV12-3 or TRBV12-4 and TRBJ1-6; TRBD1 aligns across 9 bases. V was pared by 7 bases and J by 7 bases, with 5 bases of the junction left unmatched. CDR3 size: 14 residues. The CDR3 nucleotides read TGTGCCAGCAACCTGGACAGGGGAAATTCACCCCTCCACTTT. Residues: CASNLDRGNSPLHF.

The sample holds a few counts of this clonotype. This chain joins TRBV25-1 and TRBJ2-2, with TRBD2 matching over 9 bases. Germline CDR1 reads MGHDK; CDR2 reads SYGVNS. V shed 8 bases, J shed 6 bases, and the junction held 4 bases outside the gene matches. The CDR3 has 13 residues. This chain's CDR3 is CASALAGAGELFF. The CDR3 nucleotides are TGTGCCAGCGCTTTAGCGGGGGCCGGGGAGCTGTTTTTT. Looking up the rest from reference TRBV25-1 and TRBJ2-2 gives the full variable domain: EADIYQTPRYLVIGTGKKITLECSQTMGHDKMYWYQQDPGMELHLIHYSYGVNSTEKGDLSSESTVSRIRTEHFPLTLESARPSHTSQYLCASALAGAGELFFGEGSRLTVL.